Listed below are T cell receptor beta chains from one sample, sequenced in a study of blood T cell repertoires in COVID-19. This table comes from immunoSEQ multiplex PCR, and its TCRdb copy is limited to in-frame clones, with some not included. Of under 70,000 clones in the sample, 70% to 90% were seen once. Source material: peripheral blood. The receptors stem from a woman in her 70s with acute or convalescent COVID-19. The CDR3 runs from the conserved cysteine through the conserved F or W. Fields, in order: clone size, J gene, V gene, D gene, CDR3 protein, CDR3 DNA. A D gene is named only where the DNA matches it firmly. Size tells how often a clone was seen (once, few, many) or the class of an expanded clone, and some rows leave it out.

clone_size: once
j_call: TRBJ2-1
v_call: TRBV5-4
d_call: TRBD2
cdr3_aa: CASSRTSGRSYNEQFF
cdr3_nt: TGTGCCAGCAGCCGCACTAGCGGTCGCTCCTACAATGAGCAGTTCTTC

clone_size: -
j_call: TRBJ1-6
v_call: TRBV3-1/TRBV3-2
d_call: -
cdr3_aa: CASSQGSKRALHF
cdr3_nt: TGTGCCAGCAGCCAAGGGTCTAAGAGGGCCCTCCACTTT

clone_size: -
j_call: TRBJ2-5
v_call: TRBV29-1
d_call: -
cdr3_aa: CSVVVGPQETQYF
cdr3_nt: TGCAGCGTTGTGGTGGGGCCTCAAGAGACCCAGTACTTC

clone_size: -
j_call: TRBJ1-5
v_call: TRBV19
d_call: TRBD1
cdr3_aa: CASSIVIDRGSRQPQHF
cdr3_nt: TGTGCCAGTAGTATAGTTATCGACAGGGGTAGTCGTCAGCCCCAGCATTTT

clone_size: -
j_call: TRBJ1-1
v_call: TRBV2
d_call: -
cdr3_aa: CASSVRLRRNTEAFF
cdr3_nt: TGTGCCAGCAGTGTGAGGCTTCGAAGGAACACTGAAGCTTTCTTT

clone_size: -
j_call: TRBJ1-5
v_call: TRBV11-2
d_call: -
cdr3_aa: CASSRSRDQAQHF
cdr3_nt: TGTGCCAGCAGCCGCTCGAGGGATCAGGCCCAGCATTTT

clone_size: -
j_call: TRBJ2-1
v_call: TRBV5-1
d_call: -
cdr3_aa: CASSLARGDEQFF
cdr3_nt: TGCGCCAGCAGCTTGGCCAGGGGAGATGAGCAGTTCTTC

clone_size: -
j_call: TRBJ1-4
v_call: TRBV5-6
d_call: -
cdr3_aa: CASSPGLSRGEKLFF
cdr3_nt: TGTGCCAGCAGCCCGGGACTGAGTAGAGGCGAAAAACTGTTTTTT

clone_size: -
j_call: TRBJ2-1
v_call: TRBV29-1
d_call: TRBD2
cdr3_aa: CSVAPGLAGGRSDNEQFF
cdr3_nt: TGCAGCGTTGCTCCGGGACTAGCGGGGGGGAGATCCGACAATGAGCAGTTCTTC

clone_size: -
j_call: TRBJ2-7
v_call: TRBV28
d_call: TRBD2
cdr3_aa: CASSSWTSGSYEQYF
cdr3_nt: TGTGCCAGCAGTTCCTGGACTAGCGGGAGCTACGAGCAGTACTTC

clone_size: -
j_call: TRBJ1-1
v_call: TRBV5-1
d_call: -
cdr3_aa: CASSLQGTDTEAFF
cdr3_nt: TGCGCCAGCAGCTTACAGGGAACGGACACTGAAGCTTTCTTT

clone_size: -
j_call: TRBJ2-1
v_call: TRBV11-3
d_call: TRBD1
cdr3_aa: CASSLGTGGKFF
cdr3_nt: TGTGCCAGCAGCTTAGGTACAGGGGGGAAGTTCTTC

clone_size: -
j_call: TRBJ2-5
v_call: TRBV7-2
d_call: TRBD2
cdr3_aa: CASSFTGTMVWETQYF
cdr3_nt: TGTGCCAGCAGCTTTACCGGGACTATGGTCTGGGAGACCCAGTACTTC

clone_size: -
j_call: TRBJ2-1
v_call: TRBV3-1/TRBV3-2
d_call: TRBD2
cdr3_aa: CASSGRTGALAGGGNEQFF
cdr3_nt: TGTGCCAGCAGCGGTCGGACAGGGGCTCTAGCGGGAGGGGGAAATGAGCAGTTCTTC

clone_size: -
j_call: TRBJ2-1
v_call: TRBV7-9
d_call: -
cdr3_aa: CASTQTGVYNEQFF
cdr3_nt: TGTGCCAGCACCCAGACAGGAGTTTACAATGAGCAGTTCTTC

clone_size: -
j_call: TRBJ1-5
v_call: TRBV11-2
d_call: -
cdr3_aa: CASSLDPGNNQPQHF
cdr3_nt: TGTGCCAGCAGCTTAGACCCAGGGAACAATCAGCCCCAGCATTTT

clone_size: -
j_call: TRBJ1-5
v_call: TRBV15
d_call: -
cdr3_aa: CATSSPTESQPQHF
cdr3_nt: TGTGCCACCAGCAGCCCGACAGAGTCCCAGCCCCAGCATTTT

clone_size: -
j_call: TRBJ1-2
v_call: TRBV19
d_call: -
cdr3_aa: CASNLQGDYGYTF
cdr3_nt: TGTGCCAGTAATCTACAGGGTGACTATGGCTACACCTTC

clone_size: -
j_call: TRBJ1-6
v_call: TRBV2
d_call: -
cdr3_aa: CASSEGSYNSPLHF
cdr3_nt: TGTGCCAGCAGTGAGGGCAGTTATAATTCACCCCTCCACTTT

clone_size: -
j_call: TRBJ1-1
v_call: TRBV6-5
d_call: TRBD1
cdr3_aa: CASTNDRGVNTEAFF
cdr3_nt: TGTGCCAGCACCAACGACAGGGGAGTGAACACTGAAGCTTTCTTT

clone_size: -
j_call: TRBJ1-1
v_call: TRBV2
d_call: -
cdr3_aa: CAVRLAGRGWEAEAFF
cdr3_nt: TGTGCCGTAAGGCTCGCCGGAAGGGGCTGGGAGGCTGAAGCTTTCTTT

clone_size: -
j_call: TRBJ2-7
v_call: TRBV6-5
d_call: TRBD1
cdr3_aa: CASSFGTGSYYEQYF
cdr3_nt: TGTGCCAGCAGTTTCGGGACAGGTAGTTACTACGAGCAGTACTTC

clone_size: -
j_call: TRBJ2-1
v_call: TRBV11-1
d_call: TRBD2
cdr3_aa: CASSYLSGRANEQFF
cdr3_nt: TGTGCCAGCAGCTACCTTAGCGGGAGGGCCAATGAGCAGTTCTTC

clone_size: -
j_call: TRBJ1-2
v_call: TRBV27
d_call: TRBD1
cdr3_aa: CASSVDRAAGYTF
cdr3_nt: TGTGCCAGCAGCGTAGACAGGGCTGCTGGCTACACCTTC

clone_size: -
j_call: TRBJ1-4
v_call: TRBV30
d_call: -
cdr3_aa: CAWRPGSPGGEKLFF
cdr3_nt: TGTGCCTGGAGACCTGGGTCACCGGGGGGAGAAAAACTGTTTTTT

clone_size: once
j_call: TRBJ2-2
v_call: TRBV28
d_call: TRBD1
cdr3_aa: CASSLQGVGTGELFF
cdr3_nt: TGTGCCAGCAGCTTGCAGGGGGTGGGCACCGGGGAGCTGTTTTTT

clone_size: few
j_call: TRBJ1-2
v_call: TRBV28
d_call: -
cdr3_aa: CASTPRTGGYTF
cdr3_nt: TGTGCCAGCACCCCGAGGACGGGAGGCTACACCTTC

clone_size: -
j_call: TRBJ1-1
v_call: TRBV19
d_call: -
cdr3_aa: CASNPGTLQNTEAFF
cdr3_nt: TGTGCCAGTAATCCAGGGACTCTACAAAACACTGAAGCTTTCTTT

clone_size: -
j_call: TRBJ1-2
v_call: TRBV3-1/TRBV3-2
d_call: TRBD1
cdr3_aa: CASSRTGSDGYTF
cdr3_nt: TGTGCCAGCAGCCGGACAGGGAGCGATGGCTACACCTTC

clone_size: -
j_call: TRBJ1-1
v_call: TRBV5-1
d_call: -
cdr3_aa: CASSLARTEAFF
cdr3_nt: TGCGCCAGCAGCTTGGCCAGAACTGAAGCTTTCTTT

clone_size: -
j_call: TRBJ2-3
v_call: TRBV24-1
d_call: TRBD2
cdr3_aa: CATSGGQRGATDTQYF
cdr3_nt: TGTGCCACCAGTGGAGGACAGCGGGGGGCCACAGATACGCAGTATTTT

clone_size: -
j_call: TRBJ2-1
v_call: TRBV29-1
d_call: -
cdr3_aa: CSVTTVRNEQFF
cdr3_nt: TGCAGCGTCACAACAGTCCGCAATGAGCAGTTCTTC

clone_size: -
j_call: TRBJ2-5
v_call: TRBV28
d_call: TRBD2
cdr3_aa: CASSRFAGVGTQYF
cdr3_nt: TGTGCCAGCAGTCGATTTGCGGGAGTGGGGACCCAGTACTTC

clone_size: -
j_call: TRBJ2-3
v_call: TRBV7-2
d_call: TRBD2
cdr3_aa: CASSFRGGLALLDTQYF
cdr3_nt: TGTGCCAGCAGCTTTAGAGGGGGACTAGCGTTGTTGGATACGCAGTATTTT

clone_size: -
j_call: TRBJ2-2
v_call: TRBV14
d_call: TRBD1
cdr3_aa: CASSPLGQGAMTGELFF
cdr3_nt: TGTGCCAGCAGCCCCTTAGGGCAGGGGGCGATGACCGGGGAGCTGTTTTTT

clone_size: -
j_call: TRBJ1-6
v_call: TRBV5-1
d_call: TRBD1
cdr3_aa: CASSPGTGPGSPLHF
cdr3_nt: TGCGCCAGCAGCCCCGGGACAGGCCCTGGTTCACCCCTCCACTTT

clone_size: -
j_call: TRBJ2-3
v_call: TRBV7-3
d_call: -
cdr3_aa: CASSLGPLDTQYF
cdr3_nt: TGTGCCAGCAGTCTAGGCCCCTTGGATACGCAGTATTTT